Each of the 2 T cell receptor beta chains below was sequenced from the same sample in a study of cytomegalovirus exposure and HLA in healthy donors. The assay was immunoSEQ multiplex PCR, and TCRdb's table has in-frame clones only and misses some. The sample yields 100,000 to 150,000 clones, 89% seen once. Sequencing was carried out using PBMCs. All receptors come from a woman aged 18 to 35 in good health and CMV-seronegative.

V usage is TRBV6-1 and J usage is TRBJ2-1; D might be TRBD1 (6 bases). This CDR3 contains 15 residues. CDR1 and CDR2 (germline): MNHNS, SASEGT. Trimming left V 7 bases short and J 7 bases short, with 20 bases between. The CDR3 coding sequence is TGTGCCAGCACAACCGCAGGGGCTGGGTCGAATGAGCAGTTCTTC. It is translated as CASTTAGAGSNEQFF.

This chain connects TRBV7-2 to TRBJ2-7; D ambiguous. This CDR3 has 14 amino acids. Germline V gene sequence: CDR1 SGHTA, CDR2 FQGNSA. V was cut by 0 bases and J by 0 bases, with 6 bases left in between. This chain's CDR3 is CASSLARISYEQYF. DNA for the CDR3: TGTGCCAGCAGCTTAGCGCGGATCTCCTACGAGCAGTACTTC.